This T cell receptor beta chain comes out of a study of breast tumors, draining lymph nodes, adjacent tissues. Worth noting for this clonotype: What it binds is not known.

MiXCR, run by TCRdb on the multiplex PCR reads, gives a single entry per CDR3 protein. This sample yields about 20,000 distinct CDR3 sequences, of which approximately 33% are seen a single time; approximately 10% belongs to the top ten. From germline, CDR1 is KGHDR and CDR2 SFDVKD. V was pared by 3 bases and J by 4 bases, with 20 bases between. The CDR3 spans 17 residues. General study results and limits: Tumor T cell lymph node origin was a supported hypothesis, not proven. The data were judged consistent with most tumor T cells coming from lymph node and expanding in tumor.

Source material: breast tumor tissue. The rearrangement uses TRBV24-1 and TRBJ1-2, with D perhaps TRBD1 (6 bases). This clonotype was sampled from a female donor with breast cancer. Some clones in this sample may be carry-over from other donors' samples. The chain's CDR3 is CATSDGKQGRMAYGYTF. The CDR3 region has the DNA TGTGCCACCAGTGATGGCAAACAGGGAAGAATGGCCTATGGCTACACCTTC.